Below, 5 T cell receptor beta chains from the same sample are listed, as sequenced in a study of blood T cell repertoires in COVID-19. Some clones are missing from TCRdb's copy, which holds only in-frame ones; the method was immunoSEQ multiplex PCR. The sample consists of approximately 220,000 clones, about four fifths of them appearing once. Material: PBMCs or T cells enriched from blood (not recorded which). The source is a woman between 40 and 55 years old with acute COVID-19.

The V gene is TRBV6-6, the J gene TRBJ1-4, with D perhaps TRBD1 (5 bases). CDR1 is MNHNY, CDR2 SVGAGI, per germline (reference sequence). The CDR3 contains 13 residues. V was pared by 4 bases and J by 6 bases, with 9 bases between. The CDR3 is CASSSKGHEKLFF. In DNA form, the CDR3 reads TGTGCCAGCAGTTCCAAGGGGCATGAAAAACTGTTTTTT.

The genes are TRBV19 and TRBJ2-2; TRBD1 is a possible D gene (6 bases). The CDR3 extends over 17 amino acids. Germline V gene data show CDR1 as LNHDA and CDR2 as SQIVND (reference sequence). V was trimmed by 6 bases and J by 4 bases, leaving 21 bases between them. The CDR3 sequence: CASRYAGTRPRTGELFF. CDR3 nucleotide sequence: TGTGCCAGTAGGTACGCCGGGACACGACCCCGCACCGGGGAGCTGTTTTTT.

The chain combines TRBV5-4 with TRBJ2-7; D is possibly TRBD2 (6 bases). This CDR3 is built from 14 residues. V was clipped by 4 bases and J by 3 bases, with 14 bases between them. Germline values: CDR1 SGHNT, CDR2 YYREEE (reference sequence). CDR3: CASSLGGSGYEQYF. The CDR3 nucleotides read TGTGCCAGCAGCCTTGGTGGTAGCGGCTACGAGCAGTACTTC. Combining the CDR3 with reference TRBV5-4 and TRBJ2-7 gives the whole variable domain ETGVTQSPTHLIKTRGQQVTLRCSSQSGHNTVSWYQQALGQGPQFIFQYYREEENGRGNFPPRFSGLQFPNYSSELNVNALELDDSALYLCASSLGGSGYEQYFGPGTRLTVT.

This clone is a singleton in its sample. This chain uses TRBV5-4 with TRBJ2-7; no firm D call. The germline gives CDR1 SGHNT, CDR2 YYREEE (reference sequence). The V and J ends lost 2 bases and 4 bases respectively, with 7 bases between them. The CDR3 covers 12 residues. The CDR3 protein is CASSFSSYEQYF. The CDR3 DNA follows: TGTGCCAGCAGCTTTTCCTCGTACGAGCAGTACTTC.

The V call is TRBV5-1, the J call TRBJ2-5; D may be TRBD1 (6 bases). V was cut by 4 bases and J by 0 bases, with 16 bases left in between. The CDR3 contains 16 residues. The germline V gene encodes CDR1 SGHRS and CDR2 YFSETQ. Here the CDR3 DNA reads TGCGCCAGCAGCCTCGGGGACACTACAAACCAAGAGACCCAGTACTTC. Translated: CASSLGDTTNQETQYF.